The clone carrying this TCR beta chain was recorded many times. Its antigen remains unknown. Other DNA sequences of this sample code for an identical CDR3. This specimen comes from a study of CD8+ T cells in alopecia areata. Study background: Each day, treated patients took oral tofacitinib twice, at 5 to 10 mg per dose. Study-wide results and limits: Normal scalp had lower clonality than lesional scalp, with alopecia totalis/universalis lesions showing this most strongly.

Trimming stripped 0 bases from V and 3 bases from J, with 10 bases between. The germline V gene has CDR1 SGDLS and CDR2 YYNGEE. The CDR3 is 14 residues long. Investigators isolated RNA and reverse transcribed it into cDNA to act as the sequencing template. The assay was immunoSEQ multiplex PCR, and TCRdb's table has in-frame clones only and misses some. This table holds around 69,000 clones, approximately 60% found once. The starting material was CD8+ T cells sorted from blood, obtained at week 0. The chain is built from TRBV9 and TRBJ2-7; D unclear. The source is a human donor with alopecia areata. The CDR3 nucleotides are TGTGCCAGCAGCGTAGGAGACACGTACTACGAGCAGTACTTC. This encodes CASSVGDTYYEQYF.